This T cell receptor (beta chain) emerged from a study of T-cell reconstitution after alpha-beta-depleted transplantation in children. The TCRbeta library was prepared with unique molecular identifiers. TCRdb re-called the PCR reads through MiXCR, storing one row per CDR3 protein. The sample has about 500,000 distinct CDR3 sequences; about 31% are singletons. CDR3 size: 16 residues. Deletions cut 0 bases from V and 0 bases from J, with 9 bases between. CDR1 is MNHEY, CDR2 SVGAGI, per germline. This chain joins TRBV6-5 and TRBJ1-5; no definite D call. The input for sequencing was PBMCs from the stem cell graft donor, taken from the stem cell graft. The sequence derives from a human donor who donated a stem cell graft to a child with aplastic anemia. The CDR3 nucleotides read TGTGCCAGCAGTTACTCGGCAGTGAGTAGCAATCAGCCCCAGCATTTT. Protein: CASSYSAVSSNQPQHF.